This record looks at one T cell receptor beta chain sequence and its context. This sample was included in a study of blood T cell repertoires in COVID-19. Study context: Italy, Spain and the United States were the sources of the convalescent and acute COVID-19 samples.

Here immunoSEQ multiplex PCR was the method, and the copy in TCRdb shows in-frame clones only, minus some. The sample includes 300,000 to 400,000 clones, roughly 90% of them seen just once. Germline V gene lookup returns CDR1 SGHTA and CDR2 FQGNSA. This CDR3 spans 18 amino acids. V was shortened by 4 bases and J by 1 base, with 22 bases between the two germline ends. The gene calls are TRBV7-2 and TRBJ1-1; D is unresolved. The source material was peripheral blood. The sequence was obtained from a woman in her 30s with COVID-19, enrolled during active disease. CDR3: CASSSGRTEGRGNTEAFF. The CDR3 DNA is TGTGCCAGCAGCTCAGGTCGAACCGAGGGCAGAGGGAACACTGAAGCTTTCTTT. Drawing the rest from reference TRBV7-2 and TRBJ1-1, the complete variable domain is GAGVSQSPSNKVTEKGKDVELRCDPISGHTALYWYRQSLGQGLEFLIYFQGNSAPDKSGLPSDRFSAERTGGSVSTLTIQRTQQEDSAVYLCASSSGRTEGRGNTEAFFGQGTRLTVV.